Shown below are 5 T cell receptor beta chains from a single sample sequenced in a study of blood T cell repertoires in COVID-19 (dated by TCRdb to the early 2020s). The receptor library was made with the immunoSEQ multiplex PCR assay. TCRdb's version of the immuneACCESS table is confined to in-frame rearrangements and falls short of the full clone set. An unresolved V gene accounts for under half of the shortfall where checked; the remainder is of unknown origin. The sample table shows approximately 130,000 clones, and about four fifths are seen once. The top ten clones comprise under 20% of the sample. The sample consisted of PBMCs or T cells enriched from blood (not recorded which). These receptors all stem from a man aged 25 to 40 who had recovered from COVID-19.

This clone was seen a handful of times. V gene TRBV5-4 combines with J gene TRBJ2-1, with TRBD2 identical over 7 bases. CDR1 is SGHNT, CDR2 YYREEE, per germline (reference sequence). CDR3 length: 15 amino acids. Trimming cost V 4 bases and J 5 bases; bases outside gene matches: 9. This CDR3 is CASSDWTRRNNEQFF. CDR3 bases: TGTGCCAGCAGCGACTGGACTAGGAGGAACAATGAGCAGTTCTTC.

The chain employs TRBV5-1 and TRBJ2-1; the D gene is possibly TRBD2 (7 bases). The germline gives CDR1 SGHRS, CDR2 YFSETQ. Trimming pared 2 bases from V and 7 bases from J, leaving 16 bases between. The CDR3 runs 15 residues. The CDR3 sequence is CASSLNHGGQNEQFF. DNA for the CDR3: TGCGCCAGCAGCTTAAACCACGGGGGGCAGAATGAGCAGTTCTTC. Based on the CDR3 plus reference TRBV5-1 and TRBJ2-1, the full variable domain is KAGVTQTPRYLIKTRGQQVTLSCSPISGHRSVSWYQQTPGQGLQFLFEYFSETQRNKGNFPGRFSGRQFSNSRSEMNVSTLELGDSALYLCASSLNHGGQNEQFFGPGTRLTVL.

The CDR3 sequence is CASSVGNSQGEKLFF. The CDR3 DNA reads TGTGCCAGCAGCGTAGGAAATAGCCAGGGAGAAAAACTGTTTTTT. This chain links TRBV9 with TRBJ1-4; D might be TRBD1 (5 bases). The V gene lost 0 bases and the J gene lost 8 bases, with 14 bases spanning the gap. The CDR3 is 15 residues long. Germline CDR1 is SGDLS and CDR2 is YYNGEE.

The V and J genes are TRBV3-1 (or the pseudogene TRBV3-2) and TRBJ1-2, with D possibly matching TRBD1 (5 bases). Germline V gene lookup returns CDR1 LGHDT and CDR2 YNNKEL (reference sequence). V dropped 3 bases and J dropped 6 bases, with 14 bases sitting between them. The CDR3 is 14 amino acids. CDR3 in amino acids: CASSHRTRKNGYTF. CDR3 nucleotide sequence: TGTGCCAGCAGCCACAGGACACGCAAGAATGGCTACACCTTC.

The J gene is TRBJ2-2, the V gene TRBV10-3; D is uncertain. From germline, CDR1 is ENHRY and CDR2 SYGVKD. The length of the CDR3 is 13 residues. V dropped 7 bases and J dropped 3 bases, with 9 bases sitting between them. CDR3 DNA sequence: TGTGCCATCAAGACACCATACACCGGGGAGCTGTTTTTT. Encoded protein: CAIKTPYTGELFF.